Below, 22 T cell receptor beta chains from the same sample are listed, as sequenced in a study of blood T cell repertoires in COVID-19. Repertoires were generated with immunoSEQ multiplex PCR, while TCRdb's copy carries only in-frame clones and drops some. The data contain around 150,000 clones, 75% to 90% of them singletons. Input material: peripheral blood. These receptors all stem from a woman aged 60 to 75 with active or convalescent COVID-19.

V gene TRBV19 combines with J gene TRBJ1-2; D gene unclear. This CDR3 is 14 amino acids long. Germline V lookup: CDR1 LNHDA, CDR2 SQIVND (reference sequence). V gave up 4 bases and J gave up 2 bases, with 11 bases separating them. The CDR3: CASSTSTGNYGYTF. The CDR3 nucleotides read TGTGCCAGTAGTACCTCGACGGGAAACTATGGCTACACCTTC.

This clone was seen a handful of times. The chain carries TRBV19 and TRBJ1-1, with a tentative D call TRBD1 (6 bases). The CDR3 loop spans 13 amino acids. V lost 3 bases to trimming and J lost 5 bases, with 10 bases between them. In germline, CDR1 is LNHDA, CDR2 SQIVND (reference sequence). The CDR3 DNA sequence: TGTGCCAGTAGTATGAACAGGGAAACTGAAGCTTTCTTT. Its translation: CASSMNRETEAFF.

CDR3 loop: CASSYSGQGEKLFF. Written as DNA, the CDR3 is TGTGCCAGCAGTTACTCCGGACAGGGTGAAAAACTGTTTTTT. The genes are TRBV6-5 and TRBJ1-4, with 8 nucleotides matching TRBD1. The CDR3 covers 14 residues. Unmatched junction bases numbered 1, after V lost 0 bases and J lost 7 bases. CDR1 is MNHEY, CDR2 SVGAGI, per germline.

A note on this clone: The sample has other DNA sequences that encode this CDR3 too. This rearrangement joins TRBV5-1 to TRBJ1-3, with TRBD1 identical over 7 bases. Germline assignment: CDR1 SGHRS and CDR2 YFSETQ. Germline trimming cut 4 bases from V and 0 bases from J; bases unmatched to any gene: 4. This CDR3 is built from 15 residues. The CDR3 is CASSPGQTSGNTIYF. CDR3 nucleotide sequence: TGCGCCAGCAGCCCGGGACAGACCTCTGGAAACACCATATATTTT.

The rearrangement links TRBV2 to TRBJ2-7; D ambiguous. Looked up from germline, CDR1 is SNHLY and CDR2 is FYNNEI. V was pared by 6 bases and J by 3 bases, with 9 bases between. The CDR3 covers 12 residues. CDR3 region: CASRPLGYEQYF. CDR3 in DNA: TGTGCCAGCAGGCCTCTAGGCTACGAGCAGTACTTC.

This clone has just one count. The genes are TRBV7-9 and TRBJ1-2; TRBD1 agrees at 7 bases. V shed 5 bases and J 7 bases; nucleotides not matched to a gene: 7. The CDR3 has 13 amino acids. Germline assignment: CDR1 SEHNR and CDR2 FQNEAQ (reference sequence). The CDR3 loop reads CASSEATGVGYTF. DNA of the CDR3: TGTGCCAGCAGCGAAGCCACAGGGGTTGGCTACACCTTC.

This chain links TRBV27 with TRBJ2-1; D gene ambiguous. The ends were cut back, 3 bases at V and 9 bases at J, with 6 bases in the middle. This CDR3 contains 11 residues. Germline V gives CDR1 MNHEY, CDR2 SMNVEV (reference sequence). The CDR3 sequence: CASSFIGEQFF. The CDR3 DNA reads TGTGCCAGCAGTTTTATCGGTGAGCAGTTCTTC.

CDR3 protein: CASSLDGNQPQHF. The CDR3 coding sequence is TGTGCCAGCAGCTTAGACGGTAATCAGCCCCAGCATTTT. The genes are TRBV7-2 and TRBJ1-5; D gene uncertain. The ends were cut back, 1 base at V and 4 bases at J, with 5 bases in the middle. There are 13 residues in the CDR3. CDR1 SGHTA and CDR2 FQGNSA come from the germline V gene.

CDR3 bases: TGTGCCACCAAGAACGGGGCAGGGACATTTTACGAGCAGTACTTC. It is translated as CATKNGAGTFYEQYF. The chain has TRBV7-9 and TRBJ2-7; perhaps TRBD1 as D (6 bases). The germline gives CDR1 SEHNR, CDR2 FQNEAQ (reference sequence). V gave up 10 bases and J gave up 4 bases, with 23 bases separating them. The CDR3 contains 15 residues.

The V and J genes are TRBV7-2 and TRBJ1-5; D is undetermined. Germline CDR1 SGHTA, CDR2 FQGNSA. V lost 1 base to trimming and J lost 1 base, with 8 bases between them. The CDR3 runs to 15 residues. In DNA form, the CDR3 reads TGTGCCAGCAGCTTAGTGAGCGGAAGCAATCAGCCCCAGCATTTT. Encoded protein: CASSLVSGSNQPQHF.

V gene TRBV21-1 combines with J gene TRBJ1-3. TRBV21-1 corresponds to a pseudogene. This CDR3 spans 16 amino acids. The CDR3 DNA reads as TGTGCCAGCAGCAAAGGAACCAGAGGATCTGGAAACACCATATATTTT. Its translation: CASSKGTRGSGNTIYF.

The rearrangement uses TRBV7-3 and TRBJ2-1; D may be TRBD2 (6 bases). The germline CDR1 and CDR2 sequences are SGHTA and FQGTGA. CDR3 length equals 15 residues. Deletions cut 2 bases from V and 3 bases from J, with 11 bases between. CDR3 protein: CASSLVRGDYNEQFF. CDR3 in DNA: TGTGCCAGCAGCTTAGTGCGCGGGGACTACAATGAGCAGTTCTTC.

This rearrangement joins TRBV27 to TRBJ2-7, with TRBD2 identical over 7 bases. The CDR3 runs to 14 residues. Germline V gives CDR1 MNHEY, CDR2 SMNVEV (reference sequence). The trim removed 3 bases at V and 7 bases at J, leaving 9 bases unmatched. CDR3 amino acids: CASSLVTGAGEQYF. The CDR3 DNA sequence: TGTGCCAGCAGTTTGGTTACAGGAGCGGGAGAGCAGTACTTC.

This clone was detected a few times. The gene calls are TRBV6-2 or TRBV6-3 and TRBJ2-2, with 14 nucleotides matching TRBD2. Germline V gives CDR1 MNHEY, CDR2 SVGEGT. V dropped 5 bases and J dropped 1; count of bases not matched to a gene: 12. The CDR3 totals 20 residues. In DNA form, the CDR3 reads TGTGCCAGCAGTAAGCCCCCGGGACTAGCGGGGGCCGGGAACACCGGGGAGCTGTTTTTT. This sequence encodes CASSKPPGLAGAGNTGELFF.

The genes are TRBV18 and TRBJ1-1; 7 bases align to TRBD1. The V gene end was trimmed by 6 bases and the J gene end by 0 bases; junction bases not matched to a gene: 4. CDR3 length: 14 residues. Germline CDR1 KGHSH, CDR2 LQKENI. CDR3 sequence (DNA): TGTGCCAGCTCTTCCGGGACAGTGAACACTGAAGCTTTCTTT. This gives the protein CASSSGTVNTEAFF.

This rearrangement joins TRBV11-3 to TRBJ2-5; 7 bases agree with TRBD2. Unmatched junction bases numbered 6, after V lost 4 bases and J lost 4 bases. The CDR3 consists of 14 residues. Germline CDR1 is SGHNT and CDR2 is YENEEA. As DNA, the CDR3 is TGTGCCAGCAGCTCTGGACTAGAAGGAGAGACCCAGTACTTC. Protein sequence: CASSSGLEGETQYF.

The rearrangement joins TRBV4-1 to TRBJ2-7; the match to TRBD1 covers 9 bases. CDR1 is MGHRA and CDR2 is YSYEKL in the germline V gene. The J segment lost 6 bases and the V segment lost 1 base, leaving 10 bases of the junction unmatched. The CDR3 sequence is 16 residues long. The CDR3 here is CASSQVGGQGFSEQYF. The CDR3 DNA sequence: TGCGCCAGCAGCCAAGTTGGGGGACAGGGCTTTAGCGAGCAGTACTTC.

The gene calls are TRBV29-1 and TRBJ1-2, with D perhaps matching TRBD1 (5 bases). Germline values: CDR1 SQVTM, CDR2 ANQGSEA. The CDR3 runs 13 residues. V was trimmed by 4 bases and J by 2 bases, leaving 11 bases between them. CDR3 coding DNA: TGCAGCGTTGGCGGGGGGTTGAACTATGGCTACACCTTC. Its protein product is CSVGGGLNYGYTF.

DNA for the CDR3: TGCGCCAGCAGCCAAGAGGGAGCGGGGGGGACCACAGGGACCCAGTACTTC. Amino acids: CASSQEGAGGTTGTQYF. The J gene is TRBJ2-5, the V gene TRBV4-1; TRBD2 matches at 10 bases. This CDR3 has 17 amino acids. V was clipped by 0 bases and J by 7 bases; unmatched bases: 11. Germline lookup yields CDR1 MGHRA and CDR2 YSYEKL.

J is TRBJ2-1 and V is TRBV7-2; D remains ambiguous. Between the trimmed V and J ends, which lost 2 bases and 6 bases, there was a span of 8 bases. Germline values: CDR1 SGHTA, CDR2 FQGNSA. CDR3 length equals 13 residues. The CDR3 sequence: CASSLQVGNEQFF. In DNA, the CDR3 is TGTGCCAGCAGCTTACAGGTGGGCAATGAGCAGTTCTTC.

The chain carries TRBV5-6 and TRBJ2-3; TRBD1 might be the D (6 bases). The CDR3 totals 13 residues. Trimming cost V 4 bases and J 6 bases, with 12 bases left between them. Germline V lookup: CDR1 SGHDT, CDR2 YYEEEE. The CDR3 here is CASSATGLDTQYF. The CDR3 region has the DNA TGTGCCAGCAGCGCGACAGGACTTGATACGCAGTATTTT.

In its sample, this clone was seen once. This chain uses TRBV21-1 with TRBJ1-1; the D call TRBD1 from the table was never checked on the DNA. TRBV21-1 is a documented pseudogene. This CDR3 spans 18 amino acids. CDR3 sequence reads: CASSLKGTGAHTNTEAFF. In DNA, the CDR3 is TGTGCCAGCAGCCTAAAAGGGACAGGGGCCCACACCAACACTGAAGCTTTCTTT.